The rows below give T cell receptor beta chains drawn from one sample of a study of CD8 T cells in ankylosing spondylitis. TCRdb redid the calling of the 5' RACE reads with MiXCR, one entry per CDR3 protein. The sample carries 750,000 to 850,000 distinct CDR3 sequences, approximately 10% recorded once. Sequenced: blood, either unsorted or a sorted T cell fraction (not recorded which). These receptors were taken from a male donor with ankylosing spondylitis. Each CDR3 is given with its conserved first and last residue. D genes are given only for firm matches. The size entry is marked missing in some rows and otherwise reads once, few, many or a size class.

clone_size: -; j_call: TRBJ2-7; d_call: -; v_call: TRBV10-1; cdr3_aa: CASSGISVYEQYF; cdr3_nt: TGCGCCAGCAGTGGGATTAGCGTGTACGAGCAGTACTTC
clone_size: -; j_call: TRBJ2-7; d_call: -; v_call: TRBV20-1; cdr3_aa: CSAAGSSYEQYF; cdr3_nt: TGCAGTGCCGCGGGGAGTTCCTACGAGCAGTACTTC
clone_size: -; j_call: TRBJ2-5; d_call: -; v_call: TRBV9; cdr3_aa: CASSVRGVAAETQYF; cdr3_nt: TGTGCCAGCAGCGTACGAGGGGTAGCGGCGGAGACCCAGTACTTC
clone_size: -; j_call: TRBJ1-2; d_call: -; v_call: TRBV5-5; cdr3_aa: CASSLGPGSNYGYTF; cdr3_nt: TGTGCCAGCAGCTTGGGGCCGGGCTCTAACTATGGCTACACCTTC
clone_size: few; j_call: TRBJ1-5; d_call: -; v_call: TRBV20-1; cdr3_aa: CSAPRGVESNQPQHF; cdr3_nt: TGCAGTGCCCCTCGGGGGGTGGAGAGCAATCAGCCCCAGCATTTT
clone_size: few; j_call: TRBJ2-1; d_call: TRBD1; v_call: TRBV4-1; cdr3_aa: CASSQDRGLSWDRGFSYNEQFF; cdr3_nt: TGCGCCAGCAGCCAAGATAGGGGGTTGTCTTGGGACAGGGGATTCTCCTACAATGAGCAGTTCTTC
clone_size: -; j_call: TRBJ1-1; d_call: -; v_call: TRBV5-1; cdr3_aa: CASRLDGLNTEAFF; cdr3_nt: TGCGCCAGCAGATTGGACGGTTTGAACACTGAAGCTTTCTTT
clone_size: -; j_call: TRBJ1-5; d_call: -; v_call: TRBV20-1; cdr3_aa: CSARDRGDQPQHF; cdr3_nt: TGCAGTGCTAGAGACAGGGGTGATCAGCCCCAGCATTTT
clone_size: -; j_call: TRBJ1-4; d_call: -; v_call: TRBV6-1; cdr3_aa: CASSSGVDEKLFF; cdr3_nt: TGTGCCAGCAGCTCAGGGGTAGATGAAAAACTGTTTTTT
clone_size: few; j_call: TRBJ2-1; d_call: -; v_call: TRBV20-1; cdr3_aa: CSARDGGQTPGEEFF; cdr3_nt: TGCAGTGCTAGAGATGGGGGACAAACCCCCGGGGAAGAGTTCTTC
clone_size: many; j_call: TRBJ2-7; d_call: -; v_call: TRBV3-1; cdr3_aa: CASSHDPLAYEQYF; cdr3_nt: TGTGCCAGCAGCCACGACCCCCTTGCCTACGAGCAGTACTTC
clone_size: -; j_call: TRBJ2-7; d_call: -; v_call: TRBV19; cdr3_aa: CASRFRHGATRDYEQYF; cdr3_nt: TGTGCCAGTAGGTTTAGGCACGGAGCCACTCGAGACTACGAGCAGTACTTC
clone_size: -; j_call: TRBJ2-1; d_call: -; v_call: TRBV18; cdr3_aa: CASATGYGNEQFF; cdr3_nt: TGTGCCAGCGCAACGGGGTACGGCAATGAGCAGTTCTTC
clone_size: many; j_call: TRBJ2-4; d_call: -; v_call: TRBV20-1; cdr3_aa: CSALDRIAKNIQYF; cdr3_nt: TGCAGTGCTCTAGACAGGATAGCCAAAAACATTCAGTACTTC
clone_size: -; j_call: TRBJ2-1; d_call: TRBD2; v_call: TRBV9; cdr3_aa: CASSAPTIRAGGYNEQFF; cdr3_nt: TGTGCCAGCAGCGCCCCTACAATTCGAGCGGGAGGGTACAATGAGCAGTTCTTC
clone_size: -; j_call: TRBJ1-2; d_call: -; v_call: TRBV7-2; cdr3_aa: CASSLAGGQTRGYTF; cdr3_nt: TGTGCCAGCAGCTTAGCAGGCGGCCAGACGCGTGGCTACACCTTC
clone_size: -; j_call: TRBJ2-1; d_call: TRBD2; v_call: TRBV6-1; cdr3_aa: CASTEGLAGGLLSF; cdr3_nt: TGTGCCAGCACTGAGGGACTAGCGGGGGGGCTTCTAAGTTTC
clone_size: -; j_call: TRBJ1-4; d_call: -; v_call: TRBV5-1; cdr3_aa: CASSTQGSEKLFF; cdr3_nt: TGCGCCAGCAGCACCCAAGGATCCGAAAAACTGTTTTTT
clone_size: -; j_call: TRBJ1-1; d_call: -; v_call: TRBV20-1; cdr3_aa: CSASPMTDLNTEAFF; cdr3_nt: TGCAGTGCTAGTCCCATGACAGACCTGAACACTGAAGCTTTCTTT
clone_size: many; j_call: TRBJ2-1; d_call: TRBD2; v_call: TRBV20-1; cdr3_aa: CSASIAGVSYEQFF; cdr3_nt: TGCAGTGCTAGTATAGCGGGAGTTTCTTATGAGCAGTTCTTC
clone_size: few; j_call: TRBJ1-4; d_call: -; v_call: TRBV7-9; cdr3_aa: CASSRGERFNEKLFF; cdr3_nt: TGTGCCAGCAGCCGGGGGGAGCGCTTTAATGAAAAACTGTTTTTT
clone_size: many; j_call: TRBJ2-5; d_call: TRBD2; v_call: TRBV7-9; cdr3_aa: CASSSGLAGYQETQYF; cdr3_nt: TGTGCCAGCAGCTCGGGACTAGCGGGGTACCAAGAGACCCAGTACTTC
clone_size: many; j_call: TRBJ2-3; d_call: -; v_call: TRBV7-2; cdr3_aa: CASSLNNGQKHTQYF; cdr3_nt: TGTGCCAGCAGCCTCAATAACGGACAGAAACATACGCAGTATTTT
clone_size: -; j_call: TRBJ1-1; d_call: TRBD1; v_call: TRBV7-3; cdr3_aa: CASSPDRNAEAFF; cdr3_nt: TGTGCCAGCAGTCCGGACAGGAACGCTGAAGCTTTCTTT
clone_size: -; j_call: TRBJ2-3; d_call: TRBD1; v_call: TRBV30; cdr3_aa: CACKEGTGFDTQYF; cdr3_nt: TGTGCCTGTAAAGAAGGGACAGGGTTCGATACGCAGTATTTT
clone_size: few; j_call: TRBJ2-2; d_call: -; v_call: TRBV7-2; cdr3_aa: CASSLGSENTGELFF; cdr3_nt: TGTGCCAGCAGCCTCGGATCGGAGAACACCGGGGAGCTGTTTTTT
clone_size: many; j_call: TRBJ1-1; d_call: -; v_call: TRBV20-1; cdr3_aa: CSARRRGREAFF; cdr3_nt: TGCAGTGCTAGAAGGAGGGGGAGGGAAGCTTTCTTT
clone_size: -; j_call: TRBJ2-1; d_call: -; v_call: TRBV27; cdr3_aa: CASSVLAVDSYNEQFF; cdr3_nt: TGTGCCAGCAGTGTGTTAGCGGTTGACTCCTACAATGAGCAGTTCTTC
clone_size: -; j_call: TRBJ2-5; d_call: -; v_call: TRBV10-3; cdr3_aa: CAISDGGWETQYF; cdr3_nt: TGTGCCATCAGTGACGGAGGGTGGGAGACCCAGTACTTC
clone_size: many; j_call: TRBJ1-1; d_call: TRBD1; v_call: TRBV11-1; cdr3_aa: CASSPGDSKNTEAFF; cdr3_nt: TGTGCCAGCAGCCCTGGGGACAGCAAGAACACTGAAGCTTTCTTT
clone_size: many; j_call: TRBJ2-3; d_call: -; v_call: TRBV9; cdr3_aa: CASSASGGDTQYF; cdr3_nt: TGTGCCAGCAGCGCCTCTGGGGGAGATACGCAGTATTTT
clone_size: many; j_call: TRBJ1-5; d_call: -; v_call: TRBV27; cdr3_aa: CASSLSGVPPQHF; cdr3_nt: TGTGCCAGCAGTTTATCAGGGGTTCCGCCCCAGCATTTT
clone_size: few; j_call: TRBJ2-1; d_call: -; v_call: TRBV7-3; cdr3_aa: CASSLRGGGNEQFF; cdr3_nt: TGTGCCAGCAGCCTAAGGGGGGGCGGCAATGAGCAGTTCTTC
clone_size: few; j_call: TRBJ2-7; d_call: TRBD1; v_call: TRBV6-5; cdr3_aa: CASSYRRGTGGDEQYF; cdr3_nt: TGTGCCAGCAGTTACCGCAGGGGGACAGGGGGTGACGAGCAGTACTTC
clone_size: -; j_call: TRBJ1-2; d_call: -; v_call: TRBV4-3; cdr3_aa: CASSQVQGLNYGYTF; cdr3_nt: TGCGCCAGCAGCCAAGTCCAGGGACTTAACTATGGCTACACCTTC
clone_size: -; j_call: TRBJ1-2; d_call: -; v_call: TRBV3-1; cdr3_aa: CASSSSSGNYGYTF; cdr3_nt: TGTGCCAGCAGTTCATCATCCGGAAACTATGGCTACACCTTC
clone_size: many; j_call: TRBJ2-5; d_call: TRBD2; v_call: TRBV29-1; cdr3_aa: CSAPTSWETQYF; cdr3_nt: TGCAGCGCCCCGACTAGCTGGGAGACCCAGTACTTC